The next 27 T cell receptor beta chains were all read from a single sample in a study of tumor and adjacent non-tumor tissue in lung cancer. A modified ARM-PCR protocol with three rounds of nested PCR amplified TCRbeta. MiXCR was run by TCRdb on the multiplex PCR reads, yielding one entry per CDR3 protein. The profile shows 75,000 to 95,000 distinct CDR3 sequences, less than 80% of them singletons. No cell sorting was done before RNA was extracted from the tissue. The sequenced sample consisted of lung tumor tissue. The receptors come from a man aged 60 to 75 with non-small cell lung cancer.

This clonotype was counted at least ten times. DNA for the CDR3: TGTGCCACCAGTGATCAGCTAAGAAGCACAGATACGCAGTATTTT. It encodes CATSDQLRSTDTQYF. The chain combines TRBV24-1 with TRBJ2-3; D is unresolved. Deletions cut 3 bases from V and 0 bases from J, with 9 bases between. Germline values: CDR1 KGHDR, CDR2 SFDVKD. The CDR3 runs to 15 residues.

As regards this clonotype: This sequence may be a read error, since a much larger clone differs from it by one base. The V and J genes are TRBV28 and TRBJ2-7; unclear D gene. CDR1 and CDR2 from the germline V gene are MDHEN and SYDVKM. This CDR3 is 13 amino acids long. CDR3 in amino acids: CVSSLSNFYEQYF. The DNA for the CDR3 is TGTGTCAGCAGTTTATCCAACTTCTACGAGCAGTACTTC.

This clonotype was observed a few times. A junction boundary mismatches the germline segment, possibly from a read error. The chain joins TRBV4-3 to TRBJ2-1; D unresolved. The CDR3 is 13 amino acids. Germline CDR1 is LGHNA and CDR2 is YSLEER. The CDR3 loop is CVSSQDLSNELFF. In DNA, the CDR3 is TGCGTCAGCAGCCAAGATTTAAGCAATGAGCTGTTCTTC.

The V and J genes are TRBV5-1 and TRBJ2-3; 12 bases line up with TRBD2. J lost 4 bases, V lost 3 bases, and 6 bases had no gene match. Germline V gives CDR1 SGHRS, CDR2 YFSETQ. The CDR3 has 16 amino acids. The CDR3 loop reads CASSWTSSGRADTQYF. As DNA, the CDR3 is TGCGCCAGCAGCTGGACCTCTAGCGGGAGGGCAGATACGCAGTATTTT.

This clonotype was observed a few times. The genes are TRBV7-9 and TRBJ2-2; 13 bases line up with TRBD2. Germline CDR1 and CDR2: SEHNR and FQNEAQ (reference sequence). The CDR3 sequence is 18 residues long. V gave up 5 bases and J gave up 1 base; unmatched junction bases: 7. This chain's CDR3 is CASSLRLAGGVNTGELFF. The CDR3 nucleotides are TGTGCCAGCAGCCTAAGACTAGCGGGGGGCGTGAACACCGGGGAGCTGTTTTTT. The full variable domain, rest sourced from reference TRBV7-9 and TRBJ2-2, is DTGVSQNPRHKITKRGQNVTFRCDPISEHNRLYWYRQTLGQGPEFLTYFQNEAQLEKSRLLSDRFSAERPKGSFSTLEIQRTEQGDSAMYLCASSLRLAGGVNTGELFFGEGSRLTVL.

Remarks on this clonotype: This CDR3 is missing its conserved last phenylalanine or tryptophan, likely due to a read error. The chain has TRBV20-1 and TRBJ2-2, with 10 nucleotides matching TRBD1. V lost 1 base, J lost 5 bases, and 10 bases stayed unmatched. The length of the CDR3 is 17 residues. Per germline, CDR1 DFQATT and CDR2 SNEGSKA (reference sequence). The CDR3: CSARVSWDRGATGELFL. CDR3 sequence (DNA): TGCAGTGCTAGAGTATCATGGGACAGGGGTGCTACCGGGGAGCTGTTTCTT.

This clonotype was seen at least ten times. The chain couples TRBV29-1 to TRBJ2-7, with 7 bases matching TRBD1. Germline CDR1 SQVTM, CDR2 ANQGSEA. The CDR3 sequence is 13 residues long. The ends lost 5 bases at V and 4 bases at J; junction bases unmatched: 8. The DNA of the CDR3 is TGCAGCGTTCCGGGACAGTCCGTATACGAGCAGTACTTC. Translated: CSVPGQSVYEQYF.

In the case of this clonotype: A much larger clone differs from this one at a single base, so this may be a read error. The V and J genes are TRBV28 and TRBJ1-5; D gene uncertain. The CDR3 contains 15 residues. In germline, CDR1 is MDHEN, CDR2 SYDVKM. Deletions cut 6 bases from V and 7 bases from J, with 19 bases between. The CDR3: CASRPHSAGNQPQHF. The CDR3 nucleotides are TGTGCCAGCAGACCCCACTCAGCGGGGAACCAGCCCCAGCATTTT.

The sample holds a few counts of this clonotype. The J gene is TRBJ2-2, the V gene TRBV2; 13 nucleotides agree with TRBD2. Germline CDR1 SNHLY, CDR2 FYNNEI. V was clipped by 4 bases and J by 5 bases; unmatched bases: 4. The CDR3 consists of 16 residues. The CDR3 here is CASSGTSGGNTGELFF. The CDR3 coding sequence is TGTGCCAGCAGTGGGACTAGCGGGGGAAATACCGGGGAGCTGTTTTTT.

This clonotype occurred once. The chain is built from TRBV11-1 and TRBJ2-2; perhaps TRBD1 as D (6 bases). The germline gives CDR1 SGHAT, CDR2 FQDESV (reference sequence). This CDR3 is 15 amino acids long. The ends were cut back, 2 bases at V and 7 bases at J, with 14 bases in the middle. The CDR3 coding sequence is TGTGCCAGCAGCTTATTTGGCAGGGGCATCGGGGAGCTGTTTTTT. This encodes CASSLFGRGIGELFF.

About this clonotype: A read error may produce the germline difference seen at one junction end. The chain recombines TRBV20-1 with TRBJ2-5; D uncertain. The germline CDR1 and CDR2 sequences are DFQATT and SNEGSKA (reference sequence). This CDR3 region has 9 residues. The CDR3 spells CSARETQYF. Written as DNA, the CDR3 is TGCAGTGCTCGAGAGACCCAGTACTTC.

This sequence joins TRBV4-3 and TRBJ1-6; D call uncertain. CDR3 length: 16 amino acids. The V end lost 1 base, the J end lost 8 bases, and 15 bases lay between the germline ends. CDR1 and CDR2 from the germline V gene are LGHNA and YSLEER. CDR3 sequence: CASSQGAARTHSPLHF. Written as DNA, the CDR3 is TGCGCCAGCAGCCAAGGAGCGGCCAGGACTCATTCACCCCTCCACTTT.

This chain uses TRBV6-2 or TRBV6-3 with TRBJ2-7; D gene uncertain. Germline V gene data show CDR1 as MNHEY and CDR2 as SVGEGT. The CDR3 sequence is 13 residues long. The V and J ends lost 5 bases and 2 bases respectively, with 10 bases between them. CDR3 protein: CASSEISPYEQYF. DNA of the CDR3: TGTGCCAGCAGTGAGATTAGCCCCTACGAGCAGTACTTC.

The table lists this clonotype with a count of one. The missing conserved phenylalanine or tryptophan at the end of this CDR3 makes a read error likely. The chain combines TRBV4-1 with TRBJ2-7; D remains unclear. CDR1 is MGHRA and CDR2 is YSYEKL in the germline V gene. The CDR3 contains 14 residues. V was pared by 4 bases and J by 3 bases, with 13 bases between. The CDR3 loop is CASSRVVQRYEQYS. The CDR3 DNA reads TGCGCCAGCAGCCGAGTCGTCCAGCGCTACGAGCAGTACTCC.

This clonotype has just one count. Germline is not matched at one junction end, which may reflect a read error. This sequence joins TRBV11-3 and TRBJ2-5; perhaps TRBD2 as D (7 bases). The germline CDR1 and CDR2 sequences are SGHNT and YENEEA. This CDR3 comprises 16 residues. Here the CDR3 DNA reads TGTGCCAGTAGCTTAGAGAGCGGGACAATCGAAGACATCCAGTACTTC. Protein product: CASSLESGTIEDIQYF.

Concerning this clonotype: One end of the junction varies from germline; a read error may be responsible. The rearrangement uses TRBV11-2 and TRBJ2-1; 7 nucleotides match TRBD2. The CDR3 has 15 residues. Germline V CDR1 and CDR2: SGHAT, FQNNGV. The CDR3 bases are TGTGCCAGCAGCTCGCACCGGGGGGTGAGGGATGAGCACTTCTTC. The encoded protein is CASSSHRGVRDEHFF.

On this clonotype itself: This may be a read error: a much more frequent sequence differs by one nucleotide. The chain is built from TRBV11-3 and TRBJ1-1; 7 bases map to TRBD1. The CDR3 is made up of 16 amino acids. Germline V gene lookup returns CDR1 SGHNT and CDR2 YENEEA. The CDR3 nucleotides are TGTGCCAACAGCTTAAAGACAGGGTGGATGAACACTGAAGCTTTCTTT. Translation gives CANSLKTGWMNTEAFF.

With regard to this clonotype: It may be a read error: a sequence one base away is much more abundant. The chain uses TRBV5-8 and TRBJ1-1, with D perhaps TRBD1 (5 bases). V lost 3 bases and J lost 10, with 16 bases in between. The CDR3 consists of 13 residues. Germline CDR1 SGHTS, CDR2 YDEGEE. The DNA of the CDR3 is TGTGCCAGCAGCTGGGGACGGATGGCGATAGCTTTCTTT. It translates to CASSWGRMAIAFF. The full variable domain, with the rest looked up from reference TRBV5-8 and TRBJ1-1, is EAGVTQSPTHLIKTRGQQATLRCSPISGHTSVYWYQQALGLGLQFLLWYDEGEERNRGNFPPRFSGRQFPNYSSELNVNALELEDSALYLCASSWGRMAIAFFGQGTRLTVV.

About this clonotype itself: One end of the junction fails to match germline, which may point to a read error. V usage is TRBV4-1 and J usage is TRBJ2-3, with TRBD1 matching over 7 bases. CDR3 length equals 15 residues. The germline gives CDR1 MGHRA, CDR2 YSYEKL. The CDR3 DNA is TGCGCCAGCAGCCAAGAAACAGACAGGGTATATACGCTGTATTTT. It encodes CASSQETDRVYTLYF.

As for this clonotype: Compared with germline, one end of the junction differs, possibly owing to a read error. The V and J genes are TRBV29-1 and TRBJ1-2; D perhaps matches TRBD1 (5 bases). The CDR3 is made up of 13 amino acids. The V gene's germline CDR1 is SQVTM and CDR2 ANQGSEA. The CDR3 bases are TGCAACGTTGGCCGTGGGGCGAACTATGGCTACACCTTC. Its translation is CNVGRGANYGYTF.

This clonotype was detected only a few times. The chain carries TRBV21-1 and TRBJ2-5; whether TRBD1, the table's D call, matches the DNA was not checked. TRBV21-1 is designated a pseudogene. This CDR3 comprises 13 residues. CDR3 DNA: TGTGCCAGCAGCACGGGATCTCCCCTGTCCCAGTACTTC. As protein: CASSTGSPLSQYF.

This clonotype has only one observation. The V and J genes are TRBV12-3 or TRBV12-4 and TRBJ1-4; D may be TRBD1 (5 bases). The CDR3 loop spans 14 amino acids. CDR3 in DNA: TGTACAAGCACTCTGGGGGGAGGGGAGGAAAAACTGTTTTTT. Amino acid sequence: CTSTLGGGEEKLFF.

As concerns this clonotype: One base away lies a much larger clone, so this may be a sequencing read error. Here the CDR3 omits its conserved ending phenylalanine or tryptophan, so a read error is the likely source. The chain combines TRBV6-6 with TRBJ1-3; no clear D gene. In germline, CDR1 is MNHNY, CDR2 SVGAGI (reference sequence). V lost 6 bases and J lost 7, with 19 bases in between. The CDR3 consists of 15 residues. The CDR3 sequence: CASSPGPTTENTIYS. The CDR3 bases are TGTGCCAGCAGCCCCGGGCCAACGACTGAGAACACCATATATTCT.

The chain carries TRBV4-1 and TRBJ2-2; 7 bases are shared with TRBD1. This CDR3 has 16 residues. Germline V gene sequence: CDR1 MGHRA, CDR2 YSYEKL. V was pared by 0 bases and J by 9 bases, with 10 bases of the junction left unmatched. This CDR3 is CASSQELDRAARELFF. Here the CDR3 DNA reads TGCGCCAGCAGCCAAGAACTCGACAGGGCGGCCAGGGAGCTGTTTTTT.

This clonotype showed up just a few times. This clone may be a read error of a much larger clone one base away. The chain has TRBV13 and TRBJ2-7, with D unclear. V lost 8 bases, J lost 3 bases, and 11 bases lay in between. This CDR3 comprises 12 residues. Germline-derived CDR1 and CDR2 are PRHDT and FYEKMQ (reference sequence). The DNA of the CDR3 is TGTGCCAGCTCGGGTCAGAACTACGAGCAGTACTTC. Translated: CASSGQNYEQYF. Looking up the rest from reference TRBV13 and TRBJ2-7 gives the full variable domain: AAGVIQSPRHLIKEKRETATLKCYPIPRHDTVYWYQQGPGQDPQFLISFYEKMQSDKGSIPDRFSAQQFSDYHSELNMSSLELGDSALYFCASSGQNYEQYFGPGTRLTVT.

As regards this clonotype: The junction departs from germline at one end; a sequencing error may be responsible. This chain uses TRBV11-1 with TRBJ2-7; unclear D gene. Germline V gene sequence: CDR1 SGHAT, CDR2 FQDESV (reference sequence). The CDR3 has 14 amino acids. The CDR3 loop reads CASGFPCGAYEQYF. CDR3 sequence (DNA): TGTGCCAGCGGCTTTCCCTGCGGCGCTTACGAGCAGTACTTC.

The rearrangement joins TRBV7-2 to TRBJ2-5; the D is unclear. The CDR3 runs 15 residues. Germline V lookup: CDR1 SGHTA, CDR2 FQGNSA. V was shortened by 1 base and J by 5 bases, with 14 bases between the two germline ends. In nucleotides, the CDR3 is TGTGCCAGCAGCTTAGAGATAGCACCTTTGGAGACCCAGTACTTC. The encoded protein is CASSLEIAPLETQYF.